This paragraph covers one T cell receptor beta chain sequence. These data belong to a study of somatic mutations in cytotoxic T cells in rheumatoid arthritis. The protocol was immunoSEQ multiplex PCR, while the TCRdb copy is restricted to in-frame clones and leaves out a portion. The data show approximately 20,000 clones, with around 79% seen just once and under 12% held by the top ten. V was pared by 5 bases and J by 3 bases, with 11 bases between. Per germline, CDR1 SEHNR and CDR2 FQNEAQ (reference sequence). The CDR3 runs to 13 residues. The sequence derives from a woman aged 50 to 65 in good health. V usage is TRBV7-9 and J usage is TRBJ2-7; D possibly matches TRBD1 or TRBD2 (5 bases each). The material sequenced was CD8+ T cells sorted from blood. This chain's CDR3 is CASSQPGRYEQYF. The DNA for the CDR3 is TGTGCCAGCAGCCAGCCGGGGCGCTACGAGCAGTACTTC.